These 15 T cell receptor beta chains share one sample of origin, sequenced in a study of tumor T cells in aggressive B-cell lymphoma. This table comes from immunoSEQ multiplex PCR, and its TCRdb copy is limited to in-frame clones, with some not included. The sample lists roughly 10,000 clones; 65% to 90% were seen once. Sequenced sample: tumor tissue. All receptors derive from an adult with diffuse large B cell lymphoma.

The V and J genes are TRBV7-2 and TRBJ2-1, with 12 bases identical to TRBD2. V trimming: 5 bases; J trimming: 6 bases; junction bases outside the gene matches: 5. The CDR3 sequence is 15 residues long. Germline V CDR1 and CDR2: SGHTA, FQGNSA. The CDR3 DNA reads as TGTGCCAGCAGCCCCCTGACTAGCGGGGGCAATGAGCAGTTCTTC. It codes for CASSPLTSGGNEQFF.

The chain recombines TRBV5-1 with TRBJ2-1, with 14 bases aligning to TRBD2. The ends lost 4 bases at V and 7 bases at J; junction bases unmatched: 7. There are 16 residues in the CDR3. Germline CDR1 and CDR2: SGHRS and YFSETQ. This CDR3 is CASSPGLAGANNEQFF. Here the CDR3 DNA reads TGCGCCAGCAGCCCGGGACTAGCGGGAGCCAATAATGAGCAGTTCTTC.

The chain links TRBV5-5 to TRBJ2-7; D gene uncertain. The length of the CDR3 is 13 residues. The germline V gene encodes CDR1 SGHKS and CDR2 YYEKEE (reference sequence). V was pared by 4 bases and J by 0 bases, with 8 bases between. The CDR3 spells CASSEYSSYEQYF. CDR3 in DNA: TGTGCCAGCAGCGAATATAGCTCCTACGAGCAGTACTTC.

The chain recombines TRBV28 with TRBJ2-7; 9 bases line up with TRBD1. The junction had 5 bases not matched to a gene; V was cut back by 9 bases and J by 5 bases. Germline loops: CDR1 MDHEN, CDR2 SYDVKM. CDR3 length: 12 residues. The DNA for the CDR3 is TGTGCCAGTGGGGACAGGGCCAACGAGCAGTACTTC. Encoded protein: CASGDRANEQYF.

This chain uses TRBV5-1 with TRBJ2-1; 9 bases map to TRBD2. The J segment lost 8 bases and the V segment lost 0 bases, leaving 6 bases of the junction unmatched. Germline V gene data show CDR1 as SGHRS and CDR2 as YFSETQ. The CDR3 consists of 15 residues. In nucleotides, the CDR3 is TGCGCCAGCAGCTTGGGCGGGAGGGCCGGGTATGAGCAGTTCTTC. Amino acids: CASSLGGRAGYEQFF.

J is TRBJ2-7 and V is TRBV5-5, with TRBD2 matching 10 bases. This CDR3 is built from 17 residues. Germline values: CDR1 SGHKS, CDR2 YYEKEE (reference sequence). V lost 1 base and J lost 4; bases outside the gene matches: 11. The CDR3 is CASSLRLAGEKWYEQYF. As DNA, the CDR3 is TGTGCCAGCAGCTTGCGGCTAGCGGGAGAAAAATGGTACGAGCAGTACTTC.

The V gene is TRBV18, the J gene TRBJ2-5; 7 bases match TRBD1. Germline loops: CDR1 KGHSH, CDR2 LQKENI. Trimming took 4 bases from V and 3 from J; bases not matched to a gene: 2. The CDR3 runs to 13 residues. In nucleotides, the CDR3 is TGTGCCAGCTCACTCGGGACAGAAGAGACCCAGTACTTC. This translates into CASSLGTEETQYF.

This sequence joins TRBV29-1 and TRBJ2-7, with TRBD1 matching over 7 bases. V trimming: 6 bases; J trimming: 0 bases; junction bases outside the gene matches: 5. CDR3 length: 13 residues. In germline, CDR1 is SQVTM, CDR2 ANQGSEA. The CDR3 sequence is CSVSRDSSYEQYF. Here the CDR3 DNA reads TGCAGCGTCTCCCGGGACAGCTCCTACGAGCAGTACTTC.

The chain is built from TRBV7-9 and TRBJ1-6; TRBD1 is a possible D gene (6 bases). Trimming removed 6 bases at V and 3 bases at J, with 15 bases between. Germline-derived CDR1 and CDR2 are SEHNR and FQNEAQ (reference sequence). This CDR3 has 16 residues. The CDR3 nucleotides read TGTGCCAGCAGTCGAGGGCAGGGGTTCTATAATTCACCCCTCCACTTT. Its protein product is CASSRGQGFYNSPLHF.

This chain uses TRBV28 with TRBJ2-1, with D possibly matching TRBD2 (6 bases). V lost 3 bases and J 7 bases, leaving 25 bases between the germline ends. Germline CDR1 is MDHEN and CDR2 is SYDVKM. The CDR3 spans 18 residues. CDR3 nucleotide sequence: TGTGCCAGCAGTTTTATCGAGAGTTGGGGGGTTGGTACGAATGAGCAGTTCTTC. Translation gives CASSFIESWGVGTNEQFF.

V usage is TRBV18 and J usage is TRBJ2-1; a weak D match, TRBD1 (5 bases). V was trimmed by 2 bases and J by 7 bases, leaving 15 bases between them. CDR3 length: 15 amino acids. The germline CDR1 and CDR2 sequences are KGHSH and LQKENI. The CDR3 DNA reads as TGTGCCAGCTCACCAACCCAGGGTGTTGGGAATGAGCAGTTCTTC. Its translation is CASSPTQGVGNEQFF. The whole variable domain, remainder taken from reference TRBV18 and TRBJ2-1, is NAGVMQNPRHLVRRRGQEARLRCSPMKGHSHVYWYRQLPEEGLKFMVYLQKENIIDESGMPKERFSAEFPKEGPSILRIQQVVRGDSAAYFCASSPTQGVGNEQFFGPGTRLTVL.

The V call is TRBV7-8, the J call TRBJ2-3; perhaps TRBD2 as D (7 bases). From germline, CDR1 is SGHVS and CDR2 FQNEAQ. The CDR3 is made up of 15 amino acids. V dropped 5 bases and J dropped 2 bases, with 14 bases sitting between them. The CDR3 DNA sequence: TGTGCCAGCAGCCCCCGCGGGGGCTACACAGATACGCAGTATTTT. As protein: CASSPRGGYTDTQYF.

The rearrangement uses TRBV11-2 and TRBJ1-1; D not resolved. Germline V CDR1 and CDR2: SGHAT, FQNNGV. This CDR3 contains 14 residues. The V gene lost 2 bases and the J gene lost 4 bases, with 11 bases spanning the gap. The CDR3 DNA sequence: TGTGCCAGCAGCTTAACCCACTGGAGCACTGAAGCTTTCTTT. Translating gives CASSLTHWSTEAFF. Variable domain in full (rest from reference TRBV11-2 and TRBJ1-1): EAGVAQSPRYKIIEKRQSVAFWCNPISGHATLYWYQQILGQGPKLLIQFQNNGVVDDSQLPKDRFSAERLKGVDSTLKIQPAKLEDSAVYLCASSLTHWSTEAFFGQGTRLTVV.

The chain joins TRBV9 to TRBJ2-1, with a possible D match to TRBD2 (6 bases). Deletions cut 4 bases from V and 2 bases from J, with 13 bases between. CDR1 and CDR2 from the germline V gene are SGDLS and YYNGEE. This CDR3 is 15 amino acids long. CDR3 region: CASSPREKTYNEQFF. CDR3 coding DNA: TGTGCCAGCAGCCCACGGGAGAAGACCTACAATGAGCAGTTCTTC.

The V gene is TRBV28, the J gene TRBJ1-5; TRBD1 is a possible D gene (5 bases). The V gene's germline CDR1 is MDHEN and CDR2 SYDVKM. With 5 bases removed from V and 6 bases from J, the gap between germline ends came to 14 bases. The CDR3 consists of 14 residues. CDR3 sequence (DNA): TGTGCCAGCAGTCCCCGGGCAGGGATTCAGCCCCAGCATTTT. It specifies CASSPRAGIQPQHF.